Below, 29 T cell receptor beta chains from the same sample are listed, as sequenced in a study of shared clonotypes between healthy human individuals. Repertoires were generated with immunoSEQ multiplex PCR, while TCRdb's copy carries only in-frame clones and drops some. The sample yields approximately 460,000 clones, approximately 71% seen once. Source material: PBMCs. These receptors all come from a woman in her forties in good health. Some clones in this sample may be carry-over from other donors' samples.

DNA for the CDR3: TGTGCCAGCAGTTTCCGCCCTACCACAGATACGCAGTATTTT. Translated: CASSFRPTTDTQYF. J is TRBJ2-3 and V is TRBV27, with D uncertain. CDR1 and CDR2 from the germline V gene are MNHEY and SMNVEV (reference sequence). The CDR3 spans 14 residues. Trimming took 3 bases from V and 2 from J, leaving 9 bases between them.

With respect to this clone: The same CDR3 arises from other DNA sequences in this sample as well. The rearrangement uses TRBV5-4 and TRBJ2-7, with 8 bases lining up with TRBD2. This CDR3 is built from 15 residues. V lost 0 bases to trimming and J lost 2 bases; unmatched junction nucleotides: 4. Germline CDR1 is SGHNT and CDR2 is YYREEE (reference sequence). Here the CDR3 DNA reads TGTGCCAGCAGCTTGGCGGGGGGGAGGGCCTACGAGCAGTACTTC. This sequence encodes CASSLAGGRAYEQYF.

This clone was picked up a small number of times. The CDR3 DNA reads TGTGCCAGCAGGAAAGACAGGTCAAGTACCTACGAGCAGTACTTC. This codes for CASRKDRSSTYEQYF. V is TRBV6-5 and J is TRBJ2-7; TRBD1 is a possible D gene (6 bases). Trimming left V 6 bases short and J 2 bases short, with 17 bases between. Germline CDR1 is MNHEY and CDR2 is SVGAGI. This CDR3 region has 15 residues.

This clone was observed a handful of times. The CDR3 DNA reads as TGTGCCAGAATAGCGGGAGACCCATCCAGAGTGCAGTACTTC. Its translation: CARIAGDPSRVQYF. The chain combines TRBV4-2 with TRBJ2-7; TRBD2 aligns across 9 bases. V dropped 9 bases and J dropped 9; count of bases not matched to a gene: 15. The CDR3 is 14 residues long. Germline CDR1 reads LGHNA; CDR2 reads YNFKEQ.

The V call is TRBV28, the J call TRBJ2-7; tentatively, D is TRBD1 (6 bases). V was shortened by 3 bases and J by 4 bases, with 22 bases between the two germline ends. The germline V gene has CDR1 MDHEN and CDR2 SYDVKM. The CDR3 extends over 17 amino acids. The CDR3 loop is CASSLGDRDKGLYEQYF. DNA for the CDR3: TGTGCCAGCAGTTTGGGGGACCGGGACAAAGGCCTGTACGAGCAGTACTTC.

This chain links TRBV13 with TRBJ2-3, with D perhaps matching TRBD1 or TRBD2 (6 bases each). Trimming cost V 8 bases and J 4 bases, with 13 bases left between them. The CDR3 has 13 residues. CDR1 and CDR2 from the germline V gene are PRHDT and FYEKMQ (reference sequence). The CDR3 region is CASAQRGADTQYF. In DNA, the CDR3 is TGTGCCAGCGCCCAAAGGGGGGCAGATACGCAGTATTTT. The variable domain in full, with the rest retrieved from reference TRBV13 and TRBJ2-3, is AAGVIQSPRHLIKEKRETATLKCYPIPRHDTVYWYQQGPGQDPQFLISFYEKMQSDKGSIPDRFSAQQFSDYHSELNMSSLELGDSALYFCASAQRGADTQYFGPGTRLTVL.

The gene calls are TRBV29-1 and TRBJ2-1; D is possibly TRBD1 (6 bases). The CDR3 sequence is 13 residues long. Germline CDR1 and CDR2: SQVTM and ANQGSEA. V gave up 7 bases and J gave up 7 bases, with 17 bases separating them. As DNA, the CDR3 is TGCAGCGCTAATCTGGGGGCGGTAAATGAGCAGTTCTTC. Translated, it gives CSANLGAVNEQFF.

The genes are TRBV15 and TRBJ1-1; possibly TRBD1 for D (5 bases). The CDR3 is 17 amino acids. Trimming shortened V by 1 base and J by 2 bases, and 17 bases separated the two germline ends. Germline V gene sequence: CDR1 LNHNV, CDR2 YYDKDF (reference sequence). In DNA, the CDR3 is TGTGCCACCAGCAGAGGGGGGACCGCGGGCGCCAACACTGAAGCTTTCTTT. This codes for CATSRGGTAGANTEAFF.

The chain employs TRBV9 and TRBJ2-1; D gene uncertain. With 4 bases removed from V and 0 bases from J, the gap between germline ends came to 14 bases. Germline-derived CDR1 and CDR2 are SGDLS and YYNGEE. The CDR3 spans 16 residues. The CDR3 DNA sequence: TGTGCCAGCAGCCTATCGGGCATCCCCTCCTACAATGAGCAGTTCTTC. Translated: CASSLSGIPSYNEQFF. Complete variable domain (other parts from reference TRBV9 and TRBJ2-1): DSGVTQTPKHLITATGQRVTLRCSPRSGDLSVYWYQQSLDQGLQFLIQYYNGEERAKGNILERFSAQQFPDLHSELNLSSLELGDSALYFCASSLSGIPSYNEQFFGPGTRLTVL.

V is TRBV4-3 and J is TRBJ2-7; maybe TRBD1 (6 bases). From germline, CDR1 is LGHNA and CDR2 YSLEER. CDR3 length: 15 amino acids. With 0 bases removed from V and 4 bases from J, the gap between germline ends came to 13 bases. DNA of the CDR3: TGCGCCAGCAGCCAAGATCACAAGACAGGATACGAGCAGTACTTC. It encodes CASSQDHKTGYEQYF.

This clone was picked up many times. The V and J genes are TRBV4-3 and TRBJ1-3, with TRBD1 matching 8 bases. Per the germline V gene, CDR1 is LGHNA and CDR2 is YSLEER. Trimming cost V 1 base and J 7 bases; bases outside gene matches: 9. CDR3 size: 16 residues. CDR3 amino acids: CASSQAPTGVDNTIYF. The CDR3 region has the DNA TGCGCCAGCAGCCAAGCACCGACAGGGGTTGATAACACCATATATTTT.

The rearrangement uses TRBV7-6 and TRBJ2-5, with 8 bases identical to TRBD2. The J call may be mistaken, given a closer DNA end match to TRBJ2-7. CDR1 is SGHVS, CDR2 FNYEAQ, per germline. The CDR3 consists of 14 residues. The CDR3 is CASSLGAGDYEQYF. In DNA, the CDR3 is TGTGCCAGCAGCTTGGGAGCGGGAGATTACGAGCAGTACTTC.

Concerning this clone: At the DNA level, this CDR3 is encoded by other sequences in the same sample as well. The chain has TRBV6-5 and TRBJ1-1; 9 bases are a match to TRBD1. The junction had 2 bases not matched to a gene; V was cut back by 5 bases and J by 1 base. Looked up from germline, CDR1 is MNHEY and CDR2 is SVGAGI. The CDR3 is 14 residues long. In DNA, the CDR3 is TGTGCCAGCAGTCGGGACAGGGAGAACACTGAAGCTTTCTTT. Encoded protein: CASSRDRENTEAFF.

J is TRBJ2-5 and V is TRBV6-5, with a tentative D call TRBD1 (6 bases). This CDR3 comprises 14 residues. The V end was cut by 2 bases, the J end by 2 bases, with 9 bases between. Per the germline V gene, CDR1 is MNHEY and CDR2 is SVGAGI. CDR3: CASSYDRKQETQYF. CDR3 sequence (DNA): TGTGCCAGCAGTTACGACAGGAAACAAGAGACCCAGTACTTC.

The chain combines TRBV10-1 with TRBJ2-1; D possibly corresponds to TRBD2 (5 bases). This CDR3 has 15 amino acids. Trimming removed 5 bases at V and 5 bases at J, with 16 bases between. Germline assignment: CDR1 WNHNN and CDR2 SYGVQD (reference sequence). The CDR3 nucleotides are TGCGCCAGCAGTAACCCGGGAACGCCTGACAATGAGCAGTTCTTC. Its translation: CASSNPGTPDNEQFF.

The chain links TRBV28 to TRBJ2-7; a possible D gene is TRBD1 (5 bases). V was pared by 4 bases and J by 12 bases, with 16 bases between. The CDR3 is 12 amino acids. Germline CDR1 reads MDHEN; CDR2 reads SYDVKM. The CDR3 region has the DNA TGTGCCAGCAGTTCCCCTGCGACAGATCCGTACTTC. The encoded protein is CASSSPATDPYF.

This clone was found a few times. V is TRBV28 and J is TRBJ2-7; maybe TRBD1 (6 bases). CDR3 length: 16 amino acids. With 6 bases removed from V and 3 bases from J, the gap between germline ends came to 21 bases. Germline-derived CDR1 and CDR2 are MDHEN and SYDVKM. For the CDR3, the DNA is TGTGCCAGCAGCCCAAGGGTGGGGGCAAGGTTCTACGAGCAGTACTTC. As protein: CASSPRVGARFYEQYF.

This chain joins TRBV7-2 and TRBJ1-5; D remains unclear. Germline CDR1 reads SGHTA; CDR2 reads FQGNSA. There are 14 residues in the CDR3. The V end lost 4 bases, the J end lost 7 bases, and 14 bases lay between the germline ends. The CDR3 nucleotides read TGTGCCAGCAGCTCCGGGTCACAAAAACAGCCCCAGCATTTT. This gives the protein CASSSGSQKQPQHF.

The chain has TRBV6-5 and TRBJ2-2; no reliable D call. CDR1 MNHEY and CDR2 SVGAGI come from the germline V gene. The V gene lost 5 bases and the J gene lost 4 bases, with 8 bases spanning the gap. The CDR3 runs to 13 residues. CDR3 sequence (DNA): TGTGCCAGCAGTACCCCTATCACCGGGGAGCTGTTTTTT. It encodes CASSTPITGELFF.

The chain combines TRBV6-1 with TRBJ2-7, with 14 bases lining up with TRBD2. Germline V gene lookup returns CDR1 MNHNS and CDR2 SASEGT. The junction had 7 bases not matched to a gene; V was cut back by 8 bases and J by 4 bases. CDR3 size: 15 residues. CDR3 nucleotide sequence: TGTGCCAGCGTGACCGGGACTAGCGGGAGTTACGAGCAGTACTTC. Its translation is CASVTGTSGSYEQYF.

In the case of this clone: Only one base separates this from a far larger clonotype, so it likely reflects a read error. The sample holds other DNA sequences that translate to the same CDR3. The chain carries TRBV7-2 and TRBJ1-5; D is perhaps TRBD1 (5 bases). Germline V gene data show CDR1 as SGHTA and CDR2 as FQGNSA. V was shortened by 2 bases and J by 2 bases, with 10 bases between the two germline ends. This CDR3 contains 15 residues. CDR3 amino acids: CASSLQQGGNQPQHF. The CDR3 bases are TGTGCCAGCAGCTTACAGCAGGGAGGCAATCAGCCCCAGCATTTT.

In the case of this clone: The junction and the germline gene differ at one end; a read error may be behind it. V gene TRBV6-6 combines with J gene TRBJ2-3; either TRBD1 or TRBD2 may supply D (5 bases each). CDR3 length equals 12 residues. Germline V CDR1 and CDR2: MNHNY, SVGAGI (reference sequence). The DNA of the CDR3 is TGTGCCAGCAGTTTCGAAGGGACCACTTGGGATTTT. It translates to CASSFEGTTWDF.

CDR3 residues: CAGDRGPEETQYF. The DNA for the CDR3 is TGTGCCGGAGACAGGGGGCCGGAAGAGACCCAGTACTTC. The V and J genes are TRBV2 and TRBJ2-5; 10 nucleotides align to TRBD1. Germline lookup yields CDR1 SNHLY and CDR2 FYNNEI. The CDR3 consists of 13 residues. The V segment lost 11 bases and the J segment 3 bases; nucleotides outside the gene matches: 6.

This sequence joins TRBV4-2 and TRBJ2-1; a weak D match, TRBD2 (6 bases). This CDR3 comprises 15 residues. The germline V and J ends were trimmed by 2 bases and 2 bases, with 10 bases remaining between them. CDR1 is LGHNA and CDR2 is YNFKEQ in the germline V gene. The CDR3 bases are TGTGCCAGCAGCCAATCGGCGGGAACCTACAATGAGCAGTTCTTC. It is translated as CASSQSAGTYNEQFF.

This clone was seen a handful of times. At the DNA level, this CDR3 is encoded by other sequences in the same sample as well. The chain joins TRBV2 to TRBJ2-5; 12 bases agree with TRBD1. This CDR3 spans 15 amino acids. With 6 bases clipped from V and 4 bases from J, the junction kept 6 bases outside the gene matches. CDR1 SNHLY and CDR2 FYNNEI come from the germline V gene. The CDR3 region has the DNA TGTGCCAGCAGGACCGGGACAGGGGGCCGAGAGACCCAGTACTTC. Its translation: CASRTGTGGRETQYF.

There are a few counts of this clone. The chain is built from TRBV2 and TRBJ2-2; D remains unclear. The ends were cut back, 3 bases at V and 3 bases at J, with 8 bases in the middle. CDR1 is SNHLY, CDR2 FYNNEI, per germline. The CDR3 sequence is 14 residues long. CDR3 in DNA: TGTGCCAGCAGTGATATCGCTGACACCGGGGAGCTGTTTTTT. Translating gives CASSDIADTGELFF. Supplemented by reference TRBV2 and TRBJ2-2, the full variable domain reads EPEVTQTPSHQVTQMGQEVILRCVPISNHLYFYWYRQILGQKVEFLVSFYNNEISEKSEIFDDQFSVERPDGSNFTLKIRSTKLEDSAMYFCASSDIADTGELFFGEGSRLTVL.

To note about this clone: Given a far larger clone just one base away, this is likely a sequencing read error. The rearrangement uses TRBV6-6 and TRBJ2-7; D may be TRBD2 (5 bases). The CDR3 loop spans 11 amino acids. CDR1 and CDR2 from the germline V gene are MNHNY and SVGAGI (reference sequence). CDR3 residues: CASSYSTDSHF. As DNA, the CDR3 is TGTGCCAGCAGTTACTCGACGGACTCGCACTTC.

The rearrangement joins TRBV7-2 to TRBJ1-4, with D unclear. The V gene lost 0 bases and the J gene lost 3 bases, with 5 bases spanning the gap. This CDR3 spans 14 amino acids. Germline V gene data show CDR1 as SGHTA and CDR2 as FQGNSA. The CDR3 DNA is TGTGCCAGCAGCTTAGCGCTGGCTAATGAAAAACTGTTTTTT. It yields the protein CASSLALANEKLFF.

The gene calls are TRBV7-3 and TRBJ1-4, with D possibly being TRBD1 (5 bases). V was shortened by 5 bases and J by 11 bases, with 12 bases between the two germline ends. Germline values: CDR1 SGHTA, CDR2 FQGTGA. The CDR3 is 12 residues long. The CDR3 bases are TGTGCCAGCAGCATACCGGGGGGTAAACTGTTTTTT. This encodes CASSIPGGKLFF.